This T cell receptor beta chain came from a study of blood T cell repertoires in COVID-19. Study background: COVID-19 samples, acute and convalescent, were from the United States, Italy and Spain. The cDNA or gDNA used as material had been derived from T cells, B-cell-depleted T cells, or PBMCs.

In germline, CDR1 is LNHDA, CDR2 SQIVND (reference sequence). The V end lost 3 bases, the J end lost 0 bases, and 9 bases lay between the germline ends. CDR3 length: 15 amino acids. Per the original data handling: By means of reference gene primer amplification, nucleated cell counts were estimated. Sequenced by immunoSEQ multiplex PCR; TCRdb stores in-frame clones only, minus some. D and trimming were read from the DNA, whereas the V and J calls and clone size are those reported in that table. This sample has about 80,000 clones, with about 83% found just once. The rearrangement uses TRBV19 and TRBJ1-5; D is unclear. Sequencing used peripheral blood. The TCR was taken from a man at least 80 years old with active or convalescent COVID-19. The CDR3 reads CASSMAQYSNQPQHF. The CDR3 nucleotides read TGTGCCAGTAGTATGGCACAGTATAGCAATCAGCCCCAGCATTTT.